This T cell receptor (beta chain) was sequenced during a study of blood T cell repertoires in COVID-19. Study background: Sample material is recorded as cDNA or gDNA derived from T cells, B-cell-depleted T cells, or PBMCs.

Only one count was recorded for this clone. Only in-frame clones appear in the TCRdb table, and some are missing; sequencing was by immunoSEQ multiplex PCR. Of about 170,000 clones in the sample, about 82% were seen once. Sequencing used peripheral blood. The source is a woman over 75 with COVID-19, enrolled during active disease.

CDR3 sequence (DNA): TGCGCCAGCAGCTTGGCCCCGGAGAGGCAAAATGAGCAGTTCTTC. Translation gives CASSLAPERQNEQFF. The chain employs TRBV5-1 and TRBJ2-1; D not resolved. Trimming cost V 0 bases and J 7 bases, with 14 bases left between them. CDR3 length: 15 residues. Germline V CDR1 and CDR2: SGHRS, YFSETQ. Drawing the rest from reference TRBV5-1 and TRBJ2-1, the complete variable domain is KAGVTQTPRYLIKTRGQQVTLSCSPISGHRSVSWYQQTPGQGLQFLFEYFSETQRNKGNFPGRFSGRQFSNSRSEMNVSTLELGDSALYLCASSLAPERQNEQFFGPGTRLTVL.